Each of the 20 T cell receptor beta chains below was sequenced from the same sample in a study of blood T cells in healthy people across ages. The authors ran a second PCR of 7 to 11 cycles using a sample-barcoded 5' primer and a J-beta primer mix. TCRdb recomputed calls from the 5' RACE reads with MiXCR, one row per CDR3 protein. The data show hundreds of thousands of distinct CDR3 sequences, about 42% seen once. Sequences were obtained from blood. The receptor set was obtained from a man aged 80 or over in good health.

The V and J genes are TRBV5-1 and TRBJ2-7; D is perhaps TRBD1 (6 bases). Germline lookup yields CDR1 SGHRS and CDR2 YFSETQ. The CDR3 runs 16 residues. The germline V and J ends were trimmed by 3 bases and 2 bases, with 18 bases remaining between them. The CDR3: CASSSDSGAGAYEQYF. CDR3 coding DNA: TGCGCCAGCAGCTCGGACTCAGGGGCCGGGGCCTACGAGCAGTACTTC.

This chain links TRBV7-9 with TRBJ1-5; D call uncertain. The CDR3 has 12 amino acids. CDR1 and CDR2 (germline): SEHNR, FQNEAQ (reference sequence). V lost 8 bases and J 6 bases, leaving 11 bases between the germline ends. The CDR3 loop reads CASARSGQPQHF. CDR3 sequence (DNA): TGTGCCAGCGCCCGGTCGGGTCAGCCCCAGCATTTT.

The chain is built from TRBV12-3 or TRBV12-4 and TRBJ2-5, with D perhaps matching TRBD1 or TRBD2 (5 bases each). V was shortened by 5 bases and J by 11 bases, with 18 bases between the two germline ends. This CDR3 region has 13 residues. Here the CDR3 reads CASSVLGATGQYF. The CDR3 DNA sequence: TGTGCCAGCAGTGTATTAGGGGCTACGGGGCAGTACTTC.

At least ten counts were recorded for this clonotype. The chain has TRBV7-2 and TRBJ2-1; perhaps TRBD2 as D (5 bases). The V and J ends lost 6 bases and 1 base respectively, with 16 bases between them. Germline assignment: CDR1 SGHTA and CDR2 FQGNSA. CDR3 length equals 16 residues. CDR3 nucleotide sequence: TGTGCCAGCAGACCACGGCTAGGCGGGTCCTACAATGAGCAGTTCTTC. Its translation: CASRPRLGGSYNEQFF.

The CDR3 reads CASSLAAEDTQYF. CDR3 nucleotide sequence: TGTGCCAGCAGCTTAGCTGCGGAAGATACGCAGTATTTT. This chain connects TRBV7-2 to TRBJ2-3; D call uncertain. The germline V and J ends were trimmed by 0 bases and 5 bases, with 6 bases remaining between them. Germline lookup yields CDR1 SGHTA and CDR2 FQGNSA. This CDR3 spans 13 amino acids.

V and J are TRBV27 and TRBJ2-5; TRBD2 agrees at 11 bases. This CDR3 contains 16 residues. Germline CDR1 reads MNHEY; CDR2 reads SMNVEV (reference sequence). Germline trimming cut 3 bases from V and 1 base from J; bases unmatched to any gene: 4. The CDR3 bases are TGTGCCAGCAGTTTGTTAGCGGGGGGGATCCAAGAGACCCAGTACTTC. Residues: CASSLLAGGIQETQYF.

The chain carries TRBV30 and TRBJ2-3; 8 bases are a match to TRBD1. V gave up 2 bases and J gave up 0 bases; unmatched junction bases: 4. The V gene's germline CDR1 is GTSNPN and CDR2 SVGIG (reference sequence). CDR3 length: 15 residues. The CDR3 nucleotides read TGTGCCTGGAGTCTCGGACAGGGAAGCACAGATACGCAGTATTTT. Its translation is CAWSLGQGSTDTQYF.

V usage is TRBV5-1 and J usage is TRBJ2-5; tentatively, D is TRBD2 (5 bases). The V and J ends lost 2 bases and 9 bases respectively, with 17 bases between them. Germline V gives CDR1 SGHRS, CDR2 YFSETQ. The CDR3 has 14 amino acids. The CDR3 sequence is CASSFSSQPGAQYF. The CDR3 nucleotides read TGCGCCAGCAGCTTTTCATCCCAGCCCGGGGCCCAGTACTTC.

V usage is TRBV5-1 and J usage is TRBJ2-1; 8 bases map to TRBD2. Trimming at V came to 4 bases and at J to 2 bases, leaving 5 bases not matched to a gene. CDR1 and CDR2 (germline): SGHRS, YFSETQ. This CDR3 region has 15 residues. CDR3 loop: CASSPAGETYNEQFF. In DNA, the CDR3 is TGCGCCAGCAGCCCAGCGGGAGAAACCTACAATGAGCAGTTCTTC. The entire variable domain, with the rest obtained from reference TRBV5-1 and TRBJ2-1, is as follows: KAGVTQTPRYLIKTRGQQVTLSCSPISGHRSVSWYQQTPGQGLQFLFEYFSETQRNKGNFPGRFSGRQFSNSRSEMNVSTLELGDSALYLCASSPAGETYNEQFFGPGTRLTVL.

The chain recombines TRBV7-2 with TRBJ2-1; TRBD1 or TRBD2 may be the D gene (5 bases each). CDR1 is SGHTA and CDR2 is FQGNSA in the germline V gene. V was trimmed by 5 bases and J by 0 bases, leaving 17 bases between them. This CDR3 comprises 17 residues. CDR3 region: CASSTRSGASSYNEQFF. The CDR3 DNA sequence: TGTGCCAGCAGCACGCGCTCCGGGGCAAGCTCCTACAATGAGCAGTTCTTC.

The V and J genes are TRBV7-2 and TRBJ2-3; 10 positions agree with TRBD2. The V gene end was trimmed by 5 bases and the J gene end by 5 bases; junction bases not matched to a gene: 10. CDR3 length equals 16 residues. CDR1 SGHTA and CDR2 FQGNSA come from the germline V gene. The CDR3 sequence is CASSLGLAAFEDTQYF. In DNA form, the CDR3 reads TGTGCCAGCAGCCTAGGACTAGCGGCGTTCGAAGATACGCAGTATTTT.

This clonotype appeared a few times. The chain couples TRBV12-3 or TRBV12-4 to TRBJ1-1, with D perhaps TRBD1 (5 bases). V lost 7 bases, J lost 5 bases, and 14 bases lay in between. This CDR3 is 13 amino acids long. CDR3 region: CASTGTGGTEAFF. CDR3 bases: TGTGCCAGCACCGGGACTGGAGGGACTGAAGCTTTCTTT.

This clonotype was counted between two and nine times. The rearrangement links TRBV9 to TRBJ2-4; 11 nucleotides align to TRBD1. The CDR3 extends over 17 amino acids. The germline V gene has CDR1 SGDLS and CDR2 YYNGEE. V gave up 3 bases and J gave up 0 bases; unmatched junction bases: 5. The DNA for the CDR3 is TGTGCCAGCAGCGACGGACAGGGGGCGAGAGCCAAAAACATTCAGTACTTC. It translates to CASSDGQGARAKNIQYF.

V gene TRBV9 combines with J gene TRBJ2-5; 7 nucleotides agree with TRBD2. Germline lookup yields CDR1 SGDLS and CDR2 YYNGEE. This CDR3 region has 14 residues. Trimming took 0 bases from V and 4 from J; bases not matched to a gene: 3. DNA for the CDR3: TGTGCCAGCAGCGTAGAGTTAGCGGGAGAGACCCAGTACTTC. Protein: CASSVELAGETQYF.

V is TRBV27 and J is TRBJ2-3; TRBD1 agrees at 7 bases. The CDR3 extends over 15 amino acids. Germline assignment: CDR1 MNHEY and CDR2 SMNVEV (reference sequence). V was clipped by 2 bases and J by 8 bases; unmatched bases: 10. This chain's CDR3 is CASSLPRQGRGTQYF. The CDR3 DNA reads TGTGCCAGCAGTTTACCCCGACAGGGAAGGGGTACGCAGTATTTT.

The gene calls are TRBV5-8 and TRBJ2-5; the D gene is possibly TRBD2 (5 bases). V dropped 0 bases and J dropped 4 bases, with 10 bases sitting between them. CDR3 length equals 14 residues. From germline, CDR1 is SGHTS and CDR2 YDEGEE. The CDR3 spells CASSLARVRETQYF. The CDR3 region has the DNA TGTGCCAGCAGCTTGGCGAGGGTGAGAGAGACCCAGTACTTC.

The J gene is TRBJ2-7, the V gene TRBV6-5; TRBD1 aligns across 8 bases. V was pared by 6 bases and J by 2 bases, with 6 bases of the junction left unmatched. Germline assignment: CDR1 MNHEY and CDR2 SVGAGI. The CDR3 runs to 14 residues. Written as DNA, the CDR3 is TGTGCCAGCAGGACGGGACAGGCGGCCTACGAGCAGTACTTC. Protein product: CASRTGQAAYEQYF.

V and J are TRBV7-2 and TRBJ2-7; D remains unclear. Germline V CDR1 and CDR2: SGHTA, FQGNSA. The CDR3 contains 15 residues. The V and J ends lost 4 bases and 2 bases respectively, with 15 bases between them. The CDR3, as DNA: TGTGCCAGCAGCTCTGACGTCCCTGGCCCCTACGAGCAGTACTTC. Its translation is CASSSDVPGPYEQYF.

The chain is built from TRBV2 and TRBJ2-7; 8 nucleotides match TRBD2. Germline lookup yields CDR1 SNHLY and CDR2 FYNNEI. This CDR3 region has 15 residues. Trimming removed 4 bases from V and 7 bases from J; junction bases left unmatched: 12. DNA for the CDR3: TGTGCCAGCAGTGGAGCACGAGCGGGGGTTGGTGAGCAGTACTTC. Encoded protein: CASSGARAGVGEQYF.

This clonotype came up a few times. The rearrangement links TRBV4-3 to TRBJ1-1; maybe TRBD1 (5 bases). V gave up 3 bases and J gave up 7 bases, with 24 bases separating them. The germline CDR1 and CDR2 sequences are LGHNA and YSLEER. The CDR3 loop spans 17 amino acids. CDR3 sequence reads: CASSQGGSGVVTGEAFF. DNA of the CDR3: TGCGCCAGCAGCCAGGGAGGATCGGGGGTTGTAACGGGTGAAGCTTTCTTT.